Below are 5 T cell receptor beta chains sequenced from a single sample in a study of blood T cells in healthy people across ages. A second PCR, run for roughly 7 to 12 cycles, used a sample-barcoded 5' primer plus a J-beta primer mix. TCRdb reprocessed the 5' RACE reads via MiXCR and lists one record per CDR3 protein. The table lists about 670,000 distinct CDR3 sequences, around 52% of them singletons. What was sequenced was blood. Every receptor here comes from a woman older than 75 in good health.

The chain uses TRBV5-4 and TRBJ2-7, with 10 bases lining up with TRBD2. The germline gives CDR1 SGHNT, CDR2 YYREEE (reference sequence). Trimming cost V 3 bases and J 3 bases; bases outside gene matches: 12. This CDR3 contains 17 residues. CDR3 region: CASSSLESGRARYEQYF. The CDR3 DNA is TGTGCCAGCAGCTCCCTTGAGAGCGGGAGGGCCCGCTACGAGCAGTACTTC.

In the case of this clonotype: This clone may be a read error of a much larger clone one base away. The V and J genes are TRBV5-1 and TRBJ2-5; the D gene could be TRBD1 or TRBD2 (5 bases each). Trimming took 1 base from V and 4 from J, leaving 11 bases between them. The V gene's germline CDR1 is SGHRS and CDR2 YFSETQ. CDR3 size: 14 residues. The CDR3 here is CASSLYYGTETQYF. The CDR3 DNA reads as TGCGCCAGCAGCTTGTATTACGGGACAGAGACCCAGTACTTC.

This clonotype has a count of ten or more. This chain links TRBV10-3 with TRBJ2-3; a weak D match, TRBD2 (5 bases). V was clipped by 10 bases and J by 0 bases, with 11 bases between them. In germline, CDR1 is ENHRY, CDR2 SYGVKD. The CDR3 totals 13 residues. This CDR3 is CATRGFSTDTQYF. Written as DNA, the CDR3 is TGTGCCACCCGGGGTTTCAGCACAGATACGCAGTATTTT.

This clonotype was observed once. V and J are TRBV12-3 or TRBV12-4 and TRBJ2-2; no reliable D call. The CDR3 length is 14 residues. V lost 11 bases and J lost 1, with 14 bases in between. CDR3 sequence reads: CAGIASENTGELFF. For the CDR3, the DNA is TGTGCCGGCATAGCCTCTGAGAACACCGGGGAGCTGTTTTTT.

The chain is built from TRBV9 and TRBJ2-1, with TRBD2 as a possible D gene (6 bases). This CDR3 has 14 amino acids. Trimming removed 3 bases from V and 4 bases from J, with 11 bases in between. The germline V gene has CDR1 SGDLS and CDR2 YYNGEE. The DNA of the CDR3 is TGTGCCAGCAGCGCCGGAGGGCAGTACAATGAGCAGTTCTTC. As protein: CASSAGGQYNEQFF.